Below are 22 T cell receptor beta chains sequenced from a single sample in a study of blood T cells in healthy people across ages. Alongside a J-beta primer mix, a sample-barcoded 5' primer served in a second PCR lasting about 6 to 12 cycles. TCRdb reprocessed the 5' RACE reads via MiXCR and lists one record per CDR3 protein. In the table there are fewer than 950,000 distinct CDR3 sequences, roughly 34% of which are singletons. Sequencing was done on a sample of blood. The receptors come from a man aged 18-30 years in good health.

Regarding this clonotype: At one boundary the junction diverges from the germline segment, which might be a read error. The CDR3 DNA reads TGCGCCAGCAGCTCGCAGACTAGAGGGGGTGAGACCCATTACTTC. Translated, it gives CASSSQTRGGETHYF. This chain uses TRBV5-1 with TRBJ2-5; D tentatively reads TRBD1 or TRBD2 (6 bases each). Germline CDR1 and CDR2: SGHRS and YFSETQ. The CDR3 is 15 amino acids.

This clonotype was found many times. The gene calls are TRBV20-1 and TRBJ1-5; no clear D. The CDR3 runs 13 residues. Germline values: CDR1 DFQATT, CDR2 SNEGSKA (reference sequence). The V end was cut by 4 bases, the J end by 5 bases, with 12 bases between. This chain's CDR3 is CSAISTGDQPQHF. In DNA form, the CDR3 reads TGCAGTGCTATATCGACCGGAGATCAGCCCCAGCATTTT.

The chain is built from TRBV9 and TRBJ1-5; D is uncertain. In germline, CDR1 is SGDLS, CDR2 YYNGEE. The germline V and J ends were trimmed by 0 bases and 0 bases, with 13 bases remaining between them. The CDR3 is 17 amino acids. The CDR3 loop is CASSVVRARFSNQPQHF. The CDR3 region has the DNA TGTGCCAGCAGCGTAGTGCGGGCGAGATTTAGCAATCAGCCCCAGCATTTT.

The gene calls are TRBV5-1 and TRBJ2-5; D is undetermined. Germline CDR1 and CDR2: SGHRS and YFSETQ. The CDR3 has 14 amino acids. Between the trimmed V and J ends, which lost 4 bases and 1 base, there was a span of 11 bases. The CDR3 nucleotides are TGCGCCAGCAGCCCTACCCCAGGCCAAGAGACCCAGTACTTC. As protein: CASSPTPGQETQYF.

This clonotype was counted many times. This sequence joins TRBV3-1 and TRBJ2-1; D ambiguous. The CDR3 is 13 residues long. Germline values: CDR1 LGHDT, CDR2 YNNKEL (reference sequence). V lost 1 base and J lost 7, with 8 bases in between. The CDR3 here is CASSQGHRNEQFF. DNA for the CDR3: TGTGCCAGCAGCCAAGGACACCGGAATGAGCAGTTCTTC.

This clonotype was observed a handful of times. CDR3: CASAEGTGGYQPQHF. In nucleotides, the CDR3 is TGTGCCAGCGCCGAAGGGACAGGCGGATATCAGCCCCAGCATTTT. The V call is TRBV7-2, the J call TRBJ1-5, with TRBD1 identical over 8 bases. This CDR3 contains 15 residues. Germline-derived CDR1 and CDR2 are SGHTA and FQGNSA. J gave up 5 bases and V 8 bases, and 11 bases lay outside the gene matches.

This clonotype came up a few times. The chain has TRBV29-1 and TRBJ2-2; no reliable D call. The CDR3 sequence is 12 residues long. V gave up 4 bases and J gave up 1 base, with 4 bases separating them. Germline CDR1 reads SQVTM; CDR2 reads ANQGSEA. The CDR3 reads CSVGKNTGELFF. CDR3 sequence (DNA): TGCAGCGTTGGGAAGAACACCGGGGAGCTGTTTTTT.

This clonotype has a handful of counts. The chain uses TRBV20-1 and TRBJ2-7; 8 bases are a match to TRBD1. The CDR3 totals 14 residues. V lost 5 bases to trimming and J lost 5 bases; unmatched junction nucleotides: 11. Germline lookup yields CDR1 DFQATT and CDR2 SNEGSKA (reference sequence). CDR3 nucleotide sequence: TGCAGTGCTGACAACCGGGACAGGATAAACGAGCAGTACTTC. It translates to CSADNRDRINEQYF.

This clonotype has only one observation. The chain employs TRBV4-3 and TRBJ1-2, with D unclear. V was trimmed by 0 bases and J by 4 bases, leaving 15 bases between them. CDR3 length: 16 residues. Germline values: CDR1 LGHNA, CDR2 YSLEER. The CDR3 coding sequence is TGCGCCAGCAGCCAAGAGTCTCGTGGGGTAGGCTATGGCTACACCTTC. Amino acids: CASSQESRGVGYGYTF.

The V and J genes are TRBV12-3 or TRBV12-4 and TRBJ1-5, with D perhaps matching TRBD1 (6 bases). V lost 6 bases and J lost 6, with 15 bases in between. The CDR3 contains 14 residues. The CDR3 coding sequence is TGTGCCAGCAGACAGGGACTTGCAGGTCAGCCCCAGCATTTT. Protein sequence: CASRQGLAGQPQHF.

The CDR3 protein is CASTLRGGSDGQFF. The DNA of the CDR3 is TGTGCCAGCACCCTACGGGGGGGCAGTGATGGGCAGTTCTTC. This chain connects TRBV28 to TRBJ2-1; 8 nucleotides line up with TRBD2. Germline CDR1 and CDR2: MDHEN and SYDVKM. CDR3 length: 14 amino acids. J gave up 12 bases and V 7 bases, and 14 bases lay outside the gene matches.

This clonotype appeared a single time. The chain couples TRBV21-1 to TRBJ2-6; the table's D call, TRBD1, has no DNA check behind it. TRBV21-1 represents a pseudogene. The CDR3 consists of 18 residues. CDR3 residues: CASSKLRTGNSGANVLTF. The DNA for the CDR3 is TGTGCCAGCAGCAAATTAAGGACAGGGAACTCTGGGGCCAACGTCCTGACTTTC.

The chain has TRBV20-1 and TRBJ2-1, with TRBD2 as a possible D gene (6 bases). This CDR3 region has 15 residues. With 4 bases removed from V and 3 bases from J, the gap between germline ends came to 16 bases. Germline assignment: CDR1 DFQATT and CDR2 SNEGSKA (reference sequence). CDR3 in amino acids: CSATRGRDVYNEQFF. CDR3 bases: TGCAGTGCTACCAGAGGGCGGGATGTCTACAATGAGCAGTTCTTC.

The rearrangement uses TRBV3-1 and TRBJ2-7; D is uncertain. Germline CDR1 is LGHDT and CDR2 is YNNKEL (reference sequence). The length of the CDR3 is 11 residues. V was cut by 3 bases and J by 5 bases, with 5 bases left in between. CDR3 sequence: CASSQFHEQYF. CDR3 nucleotides: TGTGCCAGCAGCCAGTTCCACGAGCAGTACTTC.

CDR3 region: CASSHGLAGMDEQFF. CDR3 sequence (DNA): TGCGCCAGCAGCCACGGACTAGCGGGGATGGATGAGCAGTTCTTC. V and J are TRBV4-1 and TRBJ2-1, with 12 bases that match TRBD2. Trimming cost V 3 bases and J 8 bases; bases outside gene matches: 5. The CDR3 sequence is 15 residues long. The germline CDR1 and CDR2 sequences are MGHRA and YSYEKL.

Ten or more counts support this clonotype. The chain recombines TRBV12-3 or TRBV12-4 with TRBJ1-5; D gene ambiguous. The V and J ends lost 5 bases and 7 bases respectively, with 12 bases between them. The CDR3 runs to 13 residues. In DNA form, the CDR3 reads TGTGCCAGCAGTCAACGGGTCACCCAGCCCCAGCATTTT. Its translation is CASSQRVTQPQHF.

CDR3 in amino acids: CASTRGAQGPNTEAFF. CDR3 sequence (DNA): TGTGCCAGCACCCGAGGGGCCCAAGGGCCCAACACTGAAGCTTTCTTT. This chain connects TRBV6-5 to TRBJ1-1; possible D gene TRBD1, 5 bases. The CDR3 is 16 amino acids. Looked up from germline, CDR1 is MNHEY and CDR2 is SVGAGI. The V end lost 7 bases, the J end lost 2 bases, and 20 bases lay between the germline ends.

J is TRBJ1-4 and V is TRBV7-9, with D unresolved. The CDR3 length is 15 residues. Germline values: CDR1 SEHNR, CDR2 FQNEAQ (reference sequence). Trimming cost V 4 bases and J 0 bases, with 9 bases left between them. Here the CDR3 reads CASSSHKTTNEKLFF. The CDR3 DNA is TGTGCCAGCAGCTCGCACAAGACAACTAATGAAAAACTGTTTTTT.

Notes on this clonotype: A much larger clone differs from this one at a single base, so this may be a read error. This rearrangement joins TRBV18 to TRBJ2-5, with D possibly TRBD1 on 6 matching bases. The germline V gene encodes CDR1 KGHSH and CDR2 LQKENI. Trimming left V 4 bases short and J 5 bases short, with 17 bases between. The CDR3 has 15 amino acids. The CDR3, as DNA: TGTGCCAGCTCACTACGGACAGTGGCGATGGAGACCCAGTACTTC. It yields the protein CASSLRTVAMETQYF. The full variable domain, completed using reference TRBV18 and TRBJ2-5, is NAGVMQNPRHLVRRRGQEARLRCSPMKGHSHVYWYRQLPEEGLKFMVYLQKENIIDESGMPKERFSAEFPKEGPSILRIQQVVRGDSAAYFCASSLRTVAMETQYFGPGTRLLVL.

The rearrangement joins TRBV12-3 or TRBV12-4 to TRBJ1-5; D not certain. Trimming removed 4 bases from V and 5 bases from J, with 12 bases in between. This CDR3 spans 14 amino acids. The CDR3 is CASSSGRLDQPQHF. For the CDR3, the DNA is TGTGCCAGCAGTTCTGGCAGGTTGGATCAGCCCCAGCATTTT.

This rearrangement joins TRBV5-6 to TRBJ2-2, with 7 bases fitting TRBD1. The CDR3 extends over 17 amino acids. J lost 0 bases, V lost 0 bases, and 5 bases had no gene match. CDR1 and CDR2 (germline): SGHDT, YYEEEE. The CDR3 sequence: CASSLALGQTNTGELFF. CDR3 nucleotide sequence: TGTGCCAGCAGCTTGGCCTTGGGACAGACGAACACCGGGGAGCTGTTTTTT.

Worth noting for this clonotype: One junction end does not reproduce the germline sequence, and a read error may be involved. The V and J genes are TRBV18 and TRBJ2-3; D remains unclear. The CDR3 totals 13 residues. Germline loops: CDR1 KGHSH, CDR2 LQKENI. The DNA for the CDR3 is TGTGCCAGCCCACCACCCAATATGGATACGCAGTATTTT. Amino acids: CASPPPNMDTQYF.